The 32 T cell receptor beta chains below come from one sample, sequenced in a study of glioma-infiltrating T cells. TCR alpha and beta CDR3 regions were amplified from RNA using iRepertoire nested multiplex PCR. TCRdb independently ran MiXCR on the multiplex PCR reads; one entry per CDR3 protein. The sample lists roughly 130,000 distinct CDR3 sequences, around 25% occurring once. Sequenced: glioma tissue, nonneoplastic brain tissue, or PBMCs (not recorded which). These receptors were collected from a human donor with low-grade glioma or glioblastoma, undergoing nonglioma brain surgery, or in good health (not recorded which).

The V call is TRBV14, the J call TRBJ2-3; D gene uncertain. Trimming took off 5 bases at V and 4 bases at J, with 10 bases between the two ends. This CDR3 is 13 amino acids long. Germline-derived CDR1 and CDR2 are SGHDN and FVKESK. CDR3 loop: CASSTEWADTQYF. The DNA for the CDR3 is TGTGCCAGCAGCACGGAGTGGGCAGATACGCAGTATTTT.

This clonotype was seen a handful of times. The rearrangement uses TRBV6-1 and TRBJ2-7, with TRBD2 matching over 10 bases. Per the germline V gene, CDR1 is MNHNS and CDR2 is SASEGT. The CDR3 runs 14 residues. DNA for the CDR3: TGTGCCAGCAGCGAAGCGGGGGGGGCCTACGAGCAGTACGTC. This sequence encodes CASSEAGGAYEQYV.

With respect to this clonotype: A read error may be the cause here, since a much bigger clone is one base away. The CDR3 region has the DNA TGCAGTGCTGATAAGGTGAAGGTGGAAGAGCAGTACGTC. It encodes CSADKVKVEEQYV. J is TRBJ2-7 and V is TRBV20-1; D not certain. This CDR3 is built from 13 residues. Germline V gene lookup returns CDR1 DFQATT and CDR2 SNEGSKA (reference sequence). V was cut by 5 bases and J by 7 bases, with 18 bases left in between.

Regarding this clonotype: A much larger clone lies a single base off, so this may be a read error. The chain joins TRBV6-1 to TRBJ2-3, with 8 bases that match TRBD2. Trimming at V came to 10 bases and at J to 6 bases, leaving 9 bases not matched to a gene. The CDR3 sequence is 13 residues long. Germline CDR1 MNHNS, CDR2 SASEGT. Here the CDR3 DNA reads TGTGCCATCAGGCGACTAGCGACGGATACGCAGTATTTT. Amino acids: CAIRRLATDTQYF.

About this clonotype itself: The CDR3 end shows no conserved phenylalanine or tryptophan, and so a read error is likely. The limits of the CDR3 on the DNA are not certain, so only TCRdb's listed CDR3 is given. The chain has TRBV2 and TRBJ2-1; TRBD1, the table's D call, was not compared with the DNA. From germline, CDR1 is SNHLY and CDR2 FYNNEI. The CDR3 length equals 11 residues, ends included. CDR3 residues: CASSYQGPLYV.

Notes on this clonotype: A much larger clone lies a single base off, so this may be a read error. The chain carries TRBV27 and TRBJ2-1; tentative D call: TRBD2 (5 bases). The CDR3 totals 18 residues. Germline V gene data show CDR1 as MNHEY and CDR2 as SMNVEV (reference sequence). V shed 8 bases and J shed 0 bases, with 23 bases lying between them. This CDR3 is CASGPSIFRGLSYNEQFF. Written as DNA, the CDR3 is TGTGCCAGCGGTCCTTCTATATTCCGCGGACTCTCCTACAATGAGCAGTTCTTC.

This rearrangement joins TRBV14 to TRBJ1-6, with D possibly being TRBD1 (6 bases). Germline CDR1 is SGHDN and CDR2 is FVKESK. The CDR3 runs 15 residues. Trimming removed 1 base at V and 5 bases at J, with 9 bases between. The CDR3 coding sequence is TGTGCCAGCAGCCAAGTTGGACAGAATAATTCACCCCTCCACTTT. Translating it yields CASSQVGQNNSPLHF.

On this clonotype itself: A much larger clone sits a single nucleotide away, making a read error possible. The CDR3 DNA reads TGTGCCAGCAGTGGTCATAAGCAGTATTTT. It yields the protein CASSGHKQYF. The genes are TRBV28 and TRBJ2-3; D uncertain. The ends were cut back, 5 bases at V and 11 bases at J, with 8 bases in the middle. The CDR3 is made up of 10 amino acids. Germline-derived CDR1 and CDR2 are MDHEN and SYDVKM.

This clonotype turned up a few times. The chain is built from TRBV4-1 and TRBJ2-5, with 13 positions matching TRBD2. The CDR3 is made up of 17 amino acids. Germline V gene lookup returns CDR1 MGHRA and CDR2 YSYEKL. With 3 bases clipped from V and 5 bases from J, the junction kept 9 bases outside the gene matches. The CDR3 here is CASSQTRGTSGEETQYF. CDR3 DNA: TGCGCCAGCAGCCAGACGAGGGGGACTAGCGGGGAGGAGACCCAGTACTTC.

This clonotype was recorded only once. V usage is TRBV28 and J usage is TRBJ1-3; no reliable D call. CDR1 and CDR2 (germline): MDHEN, SYDVKM. This CDR3 is 18 amino acids long. V lost 1 base and J 2 bases, leaving 18 bases between the germline ends. The CDR3 bases are TGTGCCAGCAGTTTATTCGGCCCCGACATAAGCCCTGGAAACACCATATATTTT. It is translated as CASSLFGPDISPGNTIYF.

This clonotype was seen more than once but under ten times. V gene TRBV19 combines with J gene TRBJ2-1, with 8 bases fitting TRBD2. This CDR3 spans 16 amino acids. Germline V gene data show CDR1 as LNHDA and CDR2 as SQIVND (reference sequence). Trimming took 7 bases from V and 5 from J; bases not matched to a gene: 13. The CDR3 is CASTPGRGGWDNEQFF. CDR3 bases: TGTGCCAGTACCCCGGGACGGGGGGGCTGGGACAATGAGCAGTTCTTC.

This clonotype was observed many times. J is TRBJ2-1 and V is TRBV24-1; 7 nucleotides match TRBD2. Losses at the gene ends were 4 bases for V and 3 bases for J; bases not matched to a gene: 8. The CDR3 is 16 residues long. The germline V gene encodes CDR1 KGHDR and CDR2 SFDVKD. CDR3 loop: CATSDQDRGVYNEQFF. For the CDR3, the DNA is TGTGCCACCAGTGACCAGGACCGGGGGGTCTACAATGAGCAGTTCTTC.

The J gene is TRBJ1-1, the V gene TRBV6-1, with 9 bases matching TRBD1. The germline V gene encodes CDR1 MNHNS and CDR2 SASEGT. With V trimmed by 5 bases and J by 6 bases, 4 bases remained unmatched. This CDR3 contains 13 residues. Here the CDR3 DNA reads TGTGCCAGCAGTCGGGGGACAGGGTCTGAAGCTTTCTTT. Protein product: CASSRGTGSEAFF.

At least ten counts were recorded for this clonotype. The genes are TRBV28 and TRBJ1-2, with TRBD1 identical over 9 bases. With 3 bases clipped from V and 2 bases from J, the junction kept 4 bases outside the gene matches. CDR1 and CDR2 from the germline V gene are MDHEN and SYDVKM. This CDR3 is built from 15 residues. CDR3 amino acids: CASSFTGTGNYGYTF. CDR3 nucleotide sequence: TGTGCCAGCAGTTTCACCGGGACAGGGAACTATGGCTACACCTTC.

This chain uses TRBV7-2 with TRBJ2-1; maybe TRBD2 (6 bases). CDR3 length: 15 residues. Per the germline V gene, CDR1 is SGHTA and CDR2 is FQGNSA. V lost 5 bases and J lost 7, with 18 bases in between. CDR3 region: CASSQGLNSRNEQFF. The CDR3 nucleotides read TGTGCCAGCAGCCAGGGACTTAACTCGCGGAATGAGCAGTTCTTC.

This clonotype was observed many times. J is TRBJ2-3 and V is TRBV24-1, with 7 bases matching TRBD2. Germline values: CDR1 KGHDR, CDR2 SFDVKD. There are 16 residues in the CDR3. V dropped 3 bases and J dropped 4; count of bases not matched to a gene: 9. The CDR3 here is CATSDRTSKFADTQYF. CDR3 DNA sequence: TGTGCCACCAGTGATCGGACTAGTAAATTTGCAGATACGCAGTATTTT.

This clonotype was detected many times. This chain connects TRBV7-9 to TRBJ1-6; 9 bases are shared with TRBD1. V lost 4 bases, J lost 14 bases, and 3 bases stayed unmatched. From germline, CDR1 is SEHNR and CDR2 FQNEAQ (reference sequence). This CDR3 has 12 residues. CDR3 protein: CASSSGDRALHF. The CDR3 DNA sequence: TGTGCCAGCAGCTCAGGGGACAGGGCCCTCCACTTT.

This clonotype was observed many times. This chain connects TRBV6-6 to TRBJ2-2; perhaps TRBD1 as D (6 bases). The CDR3 contains 16 residues. Germline V CDR1 and CDR2: MNHNY, SVGAGI (reference sequence). V shed 2 bases and J shed 0 bases, with 10 bases lying between them. The CDR3 reads CASSYPGGANTGELFF. The CDR3 DNA sequence: TGTGCCAGCAGTTACCCTGGGGGCGCGAACACCGGGGAGCTGTTTTTT.

This clonotype turned up a few times. The chain recombines TRBV7-8 with TRBJ2-1; D is uncertain. The V and J ends lost 3 bases and 0 bases respectively, with 6 bases between them. Germline CDR1 SGHVS, CDR2 FQNEAQ. The CDR3 runs to 14 residues. The CDR3 region has the DNA TGTGCCAGCAGCTTTGGGGACTCCTACAATGAGCAGTTCTTC. Residues: CASSFGDSYNEQFF.

This clonotype came up many times. The chain recombines TRBV6-1 with TRBJ2-5; D is unclear. V was trimmed by 5 bases and J by 3 bases, leaving 13 bases between them. Germline V gene lookup returns CDR1 MNHNS and CDR2 SASEGT. There are 14 residues in the CDR3. In DNA form, the CDR3 reads TGTGCCAGCAGTTTCCGTGCTGGGGAAGAGACCCAGTACTTC. Its translation: CASSFRAGEETQYF.

This clonotype showed up just a few times. The V call is TRBV28, the J call TRBJ2-7; D is perhaps TRBD2 (5 bases). Trimming took off 3 bases at V and 5 bases at J, with 8 bases between the two ends. Germline V CDR1 and CDR2: MDHEN, SYDVKM. The CDR3 consists of 12 residues. CDR3 loop: CASSFGGDEQYV. CDR3 in DNA: TGTGCCAGCAGTTTCGGAGGTGACGAGCAGTACGTC.

Notes on this clonotype: One end of the junction does not line up with germline, which may come from a read error. The genes are TRBV7-2 and TRBJ2-1; TRBD1 agrees at 7 bases. From germline, CDR1 is SGHTA and CDR2 FQGNSA. This CDR3 region has 15 residues. CDR3 sequence (DNA): TGTGCCAGCAGCTTTTCCCAGGGGGTAGGGTTTGAGAAGTTCTTC. It encodes CASSFSQGVGFEKFF. Together with reference TRBV7-2 and TRBJ2-1, the CDR3 gives the full variable domain: GAGVSQSPSNKVTEKGKDVELRCDPISGHTALYWYRQSLGQGLEFLIYFQGNSAPDKSGLPSDRFSAERTGGSVSTLTIQRTQQEDSAVYLCASSFSQGVGFEKFFGPGTRLTVL.

This clonotype was counted a few times. The gene calls are TRBV2 and TRBJ2-7; no reliable D call. Germline V lookup: CDR1 SNHLY, CDR2 FYNNEI. Between the trimmed V and J ends, which lost 3 bases and 4 bases, there was a span of 13 bases. The CDR3 is made up of 14 amino acids. CDR3 amino acids: CASSDSVVWYEQYV. DNA for the CDR3: TGTGCCAGCAGTGATTCGGTGGTCTGGTACGAGCAGTACGTC.

This chain links TRBV3-1 with TRBJ2-1; no clear D gene. Germline CDR1 is LGHDT and CDR2 is YNNKEL (reference sequence). V gave up 5 bases and J gave up 6 bases, with 8 bases separating them. CDR3 length: 12 amino acids. The CDR3 nucleotides are TGTGCCAGCAGCTCAAACTCCAATGAGCAGTTCTTC. This translates into CASSSNSNEQFF.

This clonotype came up a few times. The CDR3 region is CASSYDSNNYGYTF. The CDR3 DNA reads TGTGCCAGCAGCTACGACAGCAATAACTATGGCTACACCTTC. The rearrangement joins TRBV7-8 to TRBJ1-2, with D tentatively TRBD1 (5 bases). The germline CDR1 and CDR2 sequences are SGHVS and FQNEAQ. The CDR3 extends over 14 amino acids. Trimming took 4 bases from V and 1 from J, leaving 10 bases between them.

On this clonotype: A much larger clone sits a single nucleotide away, making a read error possible. The V and J genes are TRBV6-2 or TRBV6-3 and TRBJ1-4; no clear D gene. Looked up from germline, CDR1 is MNHEY and CDR2 is SVGEGT. Trimming pared 5 bases from V and 8 bases from J, leaving 15 bases between. The CDR3 consists of 14 residues. The CDR3 DNA is TGTGCCAGCAGTCAAAGGGCAAGGAGGGAAAAACTGTTTTTT. This codes for CASSQRARREKLFF.

This clonotype was seen a handful of times. This chain links TRBV3-1 with TRBJ2-2, with D unresolved. There are 13 residues in the CDR3. Germline CDR1 and CDR2: LGHDT and YNNKEL (reference sequence). The V gene lost 4 bases and the J gene lost 1 base, with 4 bases spanning the gap. CDR3 residues: CASSPWNTGELFF. In DNA, the CDR3 is TGTGCCAGCAGCCCGTGGAACACCGGGGAGCTGTTTTTT.

The J gene is TRBJ2-1, the V gene TRBV7-3, with 8 bases aligning to TRBD2. The CDR3 runs to 15 residues. J lost 4 bases, V lost 7 bases, and 9 bases had no gene match. Germline loops: CDR1 SGHTA, CDR2 FQGTGA. The CDR3 DNA sequence: TGTGCCAGCACCGCCGGGCGGGGGGCTTACAATGAGCAGTTCTTC. Protein sequence: CASTAGRGAYNEQFF.

Many counts were recorded for this clonotype. The CDR3 protein is CSARVGTSTTEAFF. The CDR3 DNA reads TGCAGTGCTAGGGTCGGGACCAGCACCACTGAAGCTTTCTTT. The rearrangement uses TRBV20-1 and TRBJ1-1, with D possibly being TRBD1 (5 bases). From germline, CDR1 is DFQATT and CDR2 SNEGSKA (reference sequence). This CDR3 is built from 14 residues. V lost 3 bases to trimming and J lost 4 bases, with 15 bases between them.

Turning to this clonotype: A much larger clone is a single base away; this may be a read error. The chain recombines TRBV13 with TRBJ2-7; TRBD1 or TRBD2 may be the D gene (5 bases each). V lost 6 bases to trimming and J lost 6 bases, with 21 bases between them. Germline V CDR1 and CDR2: PRHDT, FYEKMQ (reference sequence). The CDR3 is made up of 15 amino acids. In DNA, the CDR3 is TGTGCCAGCAGGTCGCGGTGGGGGTTGAGTCGCGAGCAGTACGTC. Translated: CASRSRWGLSREQYV.

This clonotype was detected only a few times. The chain uses TRBV20-1 and TRBJ2-5; 7 bases line up with TRBD1. The CDR3 is made up of 14 amino acids. CDR1 is DFQATT and CDR2 is SNEGSKA in the germline V gene (reference sequence). The V gene end was trimmed by 2 bases and the J gene end by 7 bases; junction bases not matched to a gene: 10. This CDR3 reads CSARIQGTAGTQYF. The DNA of the CDR3 is TGCAGTGCTAGAATACAGGGGACCGCGGGGACCCAGTACTTC.

This clonotype showed up just a few times. This chain joins TRBV28 and TRBJ2-4, with a weak D call TRBD1 (5 bases). Germline V gene data show CDR1 as MDHEN and CDR2 as SYDVKM. This CDR3 is 13 amino acids long. V was cut by 8 bases and J by 8 bases, with 16 bases left in between. The chain's CDR3 is CASGAGSRDIQYF. The CDR3 DNA is TGTGCCAGCGGGGCAGGGTCTAGGGACATTCAGTACTTC. Drawing the rest from reference TRBV28 and TRBJ2-4, the complete variable domain is DVKVTQSSRYLVKRTGEKVFLECVQDMDHENMFWYRQDPGLGLRLIYFSYDVKMKEKGDIPEGYSVSREKKERFSLILESASTNQTSMYLCASGAGSRDIQYFGAGTRLSVL.